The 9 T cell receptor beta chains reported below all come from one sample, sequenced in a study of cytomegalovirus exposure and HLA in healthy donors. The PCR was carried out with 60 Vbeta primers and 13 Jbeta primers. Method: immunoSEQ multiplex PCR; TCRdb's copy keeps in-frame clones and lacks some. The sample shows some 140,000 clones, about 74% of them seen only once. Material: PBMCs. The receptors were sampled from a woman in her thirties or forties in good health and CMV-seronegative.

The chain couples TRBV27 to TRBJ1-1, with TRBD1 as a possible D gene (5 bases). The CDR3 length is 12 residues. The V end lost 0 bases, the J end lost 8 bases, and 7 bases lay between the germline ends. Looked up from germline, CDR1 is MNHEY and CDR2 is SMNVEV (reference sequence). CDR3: CASSLSGREAFF. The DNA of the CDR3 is TGTGCCAGCAGTTTATCGGGGCGAGAAGCTTTCTTT.

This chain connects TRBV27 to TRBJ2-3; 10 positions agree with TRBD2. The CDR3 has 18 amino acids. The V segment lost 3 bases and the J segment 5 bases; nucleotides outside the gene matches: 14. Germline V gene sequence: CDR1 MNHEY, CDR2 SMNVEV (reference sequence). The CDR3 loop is CASSFPGGGAGGEDTQYF. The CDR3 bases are TGTGCCAGCAGTTTCCCGGGTGGTGGAGCGGGGGGGGAAGATACGCAGTATTTT.

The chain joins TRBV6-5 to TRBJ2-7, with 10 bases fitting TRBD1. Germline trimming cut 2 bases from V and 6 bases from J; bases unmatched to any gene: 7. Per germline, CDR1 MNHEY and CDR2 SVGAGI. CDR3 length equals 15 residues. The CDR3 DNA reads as TGTGCCAGCAGTTACGGAAGGACAGGGGGGCTCGAGCAGTACTTC. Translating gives CASSYGRTGGLEQYF.

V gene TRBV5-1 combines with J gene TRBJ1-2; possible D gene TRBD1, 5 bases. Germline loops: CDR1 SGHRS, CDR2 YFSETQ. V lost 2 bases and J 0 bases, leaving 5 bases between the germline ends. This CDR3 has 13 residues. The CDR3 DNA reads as TGCGCCAGCAGCTTCAGGGCTAACTATGGCTACACCTTC. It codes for CASSFRANYGYTF.

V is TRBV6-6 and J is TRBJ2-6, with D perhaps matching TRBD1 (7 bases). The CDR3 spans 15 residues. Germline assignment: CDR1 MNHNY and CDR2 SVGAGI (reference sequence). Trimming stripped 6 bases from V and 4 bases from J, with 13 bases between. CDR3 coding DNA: TGTGCCAGCAGCGTTCAGGGGGGCGGGGCCAACGTCCTGACTTTC. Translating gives CASSVQGGGANVLTF.

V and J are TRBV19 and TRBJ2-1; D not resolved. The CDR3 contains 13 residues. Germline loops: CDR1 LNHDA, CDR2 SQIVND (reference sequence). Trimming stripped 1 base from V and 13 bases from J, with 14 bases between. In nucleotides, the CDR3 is TGTGCCAGTAGTATAGGGCCGCAGATTACACAGTTCTTC. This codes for CASSIGPQITQFF.

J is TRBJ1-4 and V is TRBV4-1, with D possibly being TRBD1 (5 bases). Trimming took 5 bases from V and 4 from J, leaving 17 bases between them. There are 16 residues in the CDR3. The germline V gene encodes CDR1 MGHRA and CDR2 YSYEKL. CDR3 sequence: CASSSPGRGLNEKLFF. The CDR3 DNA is TGCGCCAGCAGCAGCCCGGGGCGGGGCCTTAATGAAAAACTGTTTTTT.

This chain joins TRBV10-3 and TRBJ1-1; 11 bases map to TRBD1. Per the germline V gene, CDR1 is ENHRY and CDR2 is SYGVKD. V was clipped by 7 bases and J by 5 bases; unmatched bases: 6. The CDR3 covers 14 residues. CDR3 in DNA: TGTGCCATCACGGGGGACAGGGGGAAAACTGAAGCTTTCTTT. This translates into CAITGDRGKTEAFF.

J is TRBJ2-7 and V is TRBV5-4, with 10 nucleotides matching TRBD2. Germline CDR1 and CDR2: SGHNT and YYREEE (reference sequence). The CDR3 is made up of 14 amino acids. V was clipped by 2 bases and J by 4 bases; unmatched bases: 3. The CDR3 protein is CASSLPGLAYEQYF. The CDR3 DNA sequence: TGTGCCAGCAGCTTACCGGGACTAGCGTACGAGCAGTACTTC.